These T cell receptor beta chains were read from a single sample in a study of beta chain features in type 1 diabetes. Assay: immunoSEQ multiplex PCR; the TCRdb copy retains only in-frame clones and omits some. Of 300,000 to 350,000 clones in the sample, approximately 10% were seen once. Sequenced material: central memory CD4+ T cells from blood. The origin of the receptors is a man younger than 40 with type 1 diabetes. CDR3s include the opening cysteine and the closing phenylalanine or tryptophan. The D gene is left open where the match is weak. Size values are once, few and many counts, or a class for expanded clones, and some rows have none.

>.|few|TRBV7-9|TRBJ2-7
CASSANSRRSYEQYF
TGTGCCAGCAGCGCGAACTCCAGGAGATCCTACGAGCAGTACTTC
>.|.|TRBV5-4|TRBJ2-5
CASSSPARRETQYF
TGTGCCAGCAGCTCTCCAGCCAGGCGGGAGACCCAGTACTTC
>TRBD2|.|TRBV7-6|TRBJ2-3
CASSLGSGLAGGSDTQYF
TGTGCCAGCAGCTTAGGATCGGGACTAGCGGGGGGGTCAGATACGCAGTATTTT
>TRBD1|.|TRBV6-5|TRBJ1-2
CASSLEGTALNYGYTF
TGTGCCAGCAGTTTGGAGGGGACAGCCCTTAACTATGGCTACACCTTC
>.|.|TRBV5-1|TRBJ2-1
CASNLAGKGNEQFF
TGCGCCAGCAATCTGGCAGGGAAAGGCAATGAGCAGTTCTTC
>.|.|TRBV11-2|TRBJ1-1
CASSLTVNTEAFF
TGTGCCAGCAGCCTCACTGTGAACACTGAAGCTTTCTTT
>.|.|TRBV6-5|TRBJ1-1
CASSYKAGVNTEAFF
TGTGCCAGCAGTTACAAGGCAGGGGTAAACACTGAAGCTTTCTTT
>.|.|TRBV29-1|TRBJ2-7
CSVASGTVSYEQYF
TGCAGCGTTGCATCCGGGACGGTATCCTACGAGCAGTACTTC
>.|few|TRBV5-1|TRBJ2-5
CASSLDPGSQETQYF
TGCGCCAGCAGCTTGGATCCGGGGTCCCAAGAGACCCAGTACTTC
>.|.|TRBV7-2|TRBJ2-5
CASSLGLETQYF
TGTGCCAGCAGCTTAGGACTGGAGACCCAGTACTTC
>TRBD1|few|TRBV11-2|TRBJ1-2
CASSPTGTGDGYTF
TGTGCCAGCAGCCCCACCGGGACAGGAGATGGCTACACCTTC
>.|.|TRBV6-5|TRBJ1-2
CASSARSNYGYTF
TGTGCCAGCAGTGCGCGATCTAACTATGGCTACACCTTC
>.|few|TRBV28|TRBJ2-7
CASSLTGTRLDEQYF
TGTGCCAGCAGTTTAACCGGGACACGGCTCGACGAGCAGTACTTC
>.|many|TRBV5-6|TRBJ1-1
CASSWGLEAFF
TGTGCCAGCAGCTGGGGATTGGAAGCTTTCTTT
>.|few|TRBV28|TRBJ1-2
CASSFAAGYGYTF
TGTGCCAGCAGTTTTGCGGCAGGTTATGGCTACACCTTC
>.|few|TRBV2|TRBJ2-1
CASYTYRANNEQFF
TGTGCCAGCTATACTTACCGGGCAAACAATGAGCAGTTCTTC
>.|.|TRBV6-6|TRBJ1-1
CATAPEGYEAFF
TGTGCCACCGCCCCGGAGGGTTATGAAGCTTTCTTT
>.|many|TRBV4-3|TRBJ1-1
CASSQIVRSGEAFF
TGCGCCAGCAGCCAAATAGTCCGATCGGGAGAAGCTTTCTTT
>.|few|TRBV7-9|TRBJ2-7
CASSLGQASYEQYF
TGTGCCAGCAGCTTAGGACAGGCCTCCTACGAGCAGTACTTC
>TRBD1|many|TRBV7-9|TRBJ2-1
CASSLVTGNNEQFF
TGTGCCAGCAGCCTGGTGACAGGGAACAATGAGCAGTTCTTC
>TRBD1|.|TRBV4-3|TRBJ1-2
CASSQAGGAHYGYTF
TGCGCCAGCAGCCAAGCAGGGGGCGCGCACTATGGCTACACCTTC
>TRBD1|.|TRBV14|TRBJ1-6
CASSPIRGQGNSPLHF
TGTGCCAGCAGCCCTATCCGGGGACAGGGGAATTCACCCCTCCACTTT
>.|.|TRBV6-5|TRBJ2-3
CASSSGADTQYF
TGTGCCAGCAGTTCCGGGGCAGATACGCAGTATTTT
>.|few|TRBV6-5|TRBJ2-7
CASSRDFDRSYEQYF
TGTGCCAGCAGTCGGGATTTCGACAGGTCCTACGAGCAGTACTTC
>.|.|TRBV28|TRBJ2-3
CASRREGTDTQYF
TGTGCCAGCAGACGTGAGGGCACAGATACGCAGTATTTT
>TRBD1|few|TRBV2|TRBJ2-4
CASRAGTAGVLAKNIQYF
TGTGCCAGCAGGGCCGGGACAGCAGGAGTTCTAGCCAAAAACATTCAGTACTTC
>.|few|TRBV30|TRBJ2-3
CAWLVTDTQYF
TGTGCCTGGCTAGTCACAGATACGCAGTATTTT
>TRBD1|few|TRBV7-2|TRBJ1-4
CASSVDRGSKLFF
TGTGCCAGCAGCGTGGACAGGGGGAGCAAACTGTTTTTT
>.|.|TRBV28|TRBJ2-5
CASSLPSQETQYF
TGTGCCAGCAGTTTACCCAGCCAAGAGACCCAGTACTTC
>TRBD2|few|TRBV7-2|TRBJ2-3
CASSSGLAGGWGDTQYF
TGTGCCAGCAGCTCCGGACTAGCGGGGGGCTGGGGAGATACGCAGTATTTT
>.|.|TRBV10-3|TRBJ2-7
CAISTRGDEQYF
TGTGCCATCAGTACTCGGGGAGACGAGCAGTACTTC